What follows describes a single T cell receptor (beta chain). The CDR3 runs 15 residues. Germline CDR1 is GTSNPN and CDR2 is SVGIG (reference sequence). Trimming took 0 bases from V and 0 from J, leaving 6 bases between them. This specimen comes from a study of shared clonotypes between healthy human individuals. The data were produced by immunoSEQ multiplex PCR, yet TCRdb's version contains in-frame clones alone and is incomplete. Altogether about 680,000 clones are present, under 80% being singletons, with the ten largest covering about 1.7%. Donation came from healthy HIV-negative adults that had no recent acute infections or vaccinations.

The clonotype originates from a woman aged 25 to 39 in good health. The sequenced sample consisted of memory CD4+ T cells sorted from blood. Subset reported: CD45RA-negative fraction. V gene TRBV30 combines with J gene TRBJ2-6; D uncertain. The CDR3 coding sequence is TGTGCCTGGAGTGTAACGCGCTCTGGGGCCAACGTCCTGACTTTC. It translates to CAWSVTRSGANVLTF.